The present T cell receptor (beta chain) was sequenced within a study of blood T cell repertoires in COVID-19. The method was immunoSEQ multiplex PCR; TCRdb's version includes in-frame clones alone and lacks a portion of them. The sample holds 200,000 or so clones, roughly 84% seen once. There are 16 residues in the CDR3. V was cut by 3 bases and J by 10 bases, with 19 bases left in between. Per germline, CDR1 SNHLY and CDR2 FYNNEI. Material: PBMCs or T cells enriched from blood (not recorded which). The chain recombines TRBV2 with TRBJ1-6; maybe TRBD1 (6 bases). The TCR comes from a man aged 40-50 years who had recovered from COVID-19. CDR3 DNA sequence: TGTGCCAGCAGTGAGGGACACGCCGGTCTCTTCTCACCCCTCCACTTT. Amino acid sequence: CASSEGHAGLFSPLHF.